The rows below give T cell receptor beta chains drawn from one sample of a study of blood T cell repertoires in COVID-19. Sequenced by immunoSEQ multiplex PCR; TCRdb stores in-frame clones only, minus some. Here the sample spans approximately 200,000 clones, around 90% being singletons. The specimen sequenced was PBMCs or T cells enriched from blood (not recorded which). These receptor sequences come from a man aged 18 to 30 with acute COVID-19. The CDR3 runs from the conserved cysteine through the conserved F or W. A D gene is named only where the DNA matches it firmly. A row's size may be missing; if present it is once, few, many or a size class.

CASSEAGGPNEQFF,TGTGCCAGCAGTGAAGCGGGAGGGCCGAATGAGCAGTTCTTC,TRBJ2-1,TRBV6-4,TRBD2,14,.
CASSLRRPGELYEQYF,TGTGCCAGCAGTTTACGTCGTCCGGGAGAGCTCTACGAGCAGTACTTC,TRBJ2-7,TRBV7-8,.,16,.
CAWSVRQSEQFF,TGTGCCTGGAGTGTACGACAGAGTGAGCAGTTCTTC,TRBJ2-1,TRBV30,.,12,.
CASSQAEESNQPQHF,TGTGCCAGCAGCCAAGCCGAAGAGAGCAATCAGCCCCAGCATTTT,TRBJ1-5,TRBV4-2,.,15,.
CGGPFHRDRAAIRSTGELFF,TGCGGAGGTCCCTTCCACCGGGACAGGGCGGCGATCCGTTCCACCGGGGAGCTGTTTTTT,TRBJ2-2,TRBV21-1,.,20,once
CSVDAGKYSGNTIYF,TGCAGCGTTGATGCAGGGAAATACTCTGGAAACACCATATATTTT,TRBJ1-3,TRBV29-1,.,15,.
CATSDPGTFPYEQYF,TGTGCCACCAGTGACCCTGGGACATTTCCCTACGAGCAGTACTTC,TRBJ2-7,TRBV24-1,.,15,.
CSVEEGGRAFF,TGCAGCGTTGAAGAAGGGGGTAGGGCTTTCTTT,TRBJ1-1,TRBV29-1,.,11,.
CSVSGRRETTDTQYF,TGCAGCGTGTCGGGACGGCGGGAGACAACAGATACGCAGTATTTT,TRBJ2-3,TRBV29-1,TRBD2,15,.
CASSSTSGSMYEQYF,TGTGCCAGCAGCTCGACTAGCGGGAGTATGTACGAGCAGTACTTC,TRBJ2-7,TRBV11-2,TRBD2,15,.
CASSLAQGARTEAFF,TGTGCCAGCAGCTTAGCCCAGGGGGCCCGCACTGAAGCTTTCTTT,TRBJ1-1,TRBV7-9,TRBD1,15,.
CASSSGLAGQFYSYNEQFF,TGCGCCAGCAGCTCAGGACTAGCGGGACAATTTTACTCCTACAATGAGCAGTTCTTC,TRBJ2-1,TRBV5-1,TRBD2,19,.
CASSAGSSYNEQFF,TGTGCCAGCAGTGCCGGGAGCTCCTACAATGAGCAGTTCTTC,TRBJ2-1,TRBV6-4,.,14,.
CAWSGAGREKLFF,TGTGCCTGGAGTGGCGCAGGGCGCGAAAAACTGTTTTTT,TRBJ1-4,TRBV30,.,13,once
CASSPQGLNEKLFF,TGTGCCAGCAGTCCCCAGGGTTTGAATGAAAAACTGTTTTTT,TRBJ1-4,TRBV28,.,14,.
CASSLGQGTFQPQHF,TGTGCCAGTAGTCTAGGACAGGGGACTTTTCAGCCCCAGCATTTT,TRBJ1-5,TRBV19,TRBD1,15,.
CASSAGTSVLNEQFF,TGTGCCAGCAGCGCCGGGACTAGCGTCCTGAATGAGCAGTTCTTC,TRBJ2-1,TRBV3-1/TRBV3-2,TRBD2,15,.
CASSQRPGENEKLFF,TGCGCCAGCAGCCAGAGGCCCGGTGAAAATGAAAAACTGTTTTTT,TRBJ1-4,TRBV4-3,.,15,.
CASSSDRAYEQYF,TGTGCCAGCAGCTCGGACAGGGCTTACGAGCAGTACTTC,TRBJ2-7,TRBV5-8,TRBD1,13,.
CASIGGPYEQYF,TGTGCCAGCATTGGCGGTCCCTACGAGCAGTACTTC,TRBJ2-7,TRBV6-5,.,12,.
CASSSGLAGGQEELFF,TGTGCCAGCAGTTCAGGACTAGCGGGAGGTCAGGAGGAGCTGTTTTTT,TRBJ2-2,TRBV5-4,TRBD2,16,.
CASSPIERSGYEQYF,TGCGCCAGCAGCCCAATAGAGAGGAGCGGCTACGAGCAGTACTTC,TRBJ2-7,TRBV5-1,.,15,.
CASSPGTSLVNEQFF,TGTGCCAGCTCACCAGGGACTAGCTTGGTCAATGAGCAGTTCTTC,TRBJ2-1,TRBV18,TRBD2,15,.
CASSGLALPYEQYF,TGTGCCAGTAGCGGACTAGCTCTTCCCTACGAGCAGTACTTC,TRBJ2-7,TRBV19,TRBD2,14,.
CATSEGTNSEQYF,TGTGCCACCAGTGAAGGGACAAACTCCGAGCAGTACTTC,TRBJ2-7,TRBV24-1,.,13,.
CATSREGAGQPQHF,TGTGCCACCAGCAGAGAGGGGGCAGGGCAGCCCCAGCATTTT,TRBJ1-5,TRBV15,.,14,.
CSVEAGTATYNEQFF,TGCAGCGTTGAAGCTGGGACAGCGACCTACAATGAGCAGTTCTTC,TRBJ2-1,TRBV29-1,TRBD1,15,.
CAWTGVVNTEAFF,TGTGCCTGGACGGGGGTAGTGAACACTGAAGCTTTCTTT,TRBJ1-1,TRBV30,.,13,.
CASGQGFSYEQYF,TGTGCCAGCGGACAGGGTTTCTCCTACGAGCAGTACTTC,TRBJ2-7,TRBV7-8,TRBD1,13,.
CASSQAGLADGEQYF,TGCGCCAGCAGCCAAGCGGGACTAGCGGACGGAGAGCAGTACTTC,TRBJ2-7,TRBV4-1,TRBD2,15,.
CASSSTSGRIYEQYF,TGTGCCAGCAGCTCGACTAGCGGGAGGATCTACGAGCAGTACTTC,TRBJ2-7,TRBV5-4,TRBD2,15,.
CASTGGPGVTQYF,TGTGCCAGCACGGGAGGGCCGGGCGTGACCCAGTACTTC,TRBJ2-5,TRBV2,TRBD2,13,.
CASSQDRTTEGYTF,TGCGCCAGCAGCCAAGATCGGACGACAGAAGGCTACACCTTC,TRBJ1-2,TRBV4-3,.,14,.
CASQGSSHSTEAFF,TGTGCCAGCCAGGGATCAAGCCACTCAACTGAAGCTTTCTTT,TRBJ1-1,TRBV28,.,14,.
CASSQESTGVWNQPQHF,TGCGCCAGCAGCCAAGAGTCCACAGGGGTTTGGAATCAGCCCCAGCATTTT,TRBJ1-5,TRBV4-1,TRBD1,17,.
CASSFPLAGASYNEQFF,TGTGCCAGCAGCTTCCCGCTAGCGGGAGCCTCCTACAATGAGCAGTTCTTC,TRBJ2-1,TRBV11-2,TRBD2,17,.
CASSQDFGQVPIDWKQYF,TGCGCCAGCAGCCAAGATTTCGGACAGGTCCCCATAGATTGGAAGCAGTACTTC,TRBJ2-7,TRBV4-3,TRBD1,18,.
CASGDNEQFF,TGTGCCAGCGGAGACAATGAGCAGTTCTTC,TRBJ2-1,TRBV2,.,10,.